This section outlines one T cell receptor (beta chain) sequence together with its context. Its antigen is not identified. The sample originates from a study of T cells in Graves' hyperthyroidism and ophthalmopathy. Regions amplified from RNA transcripts were the TCR beta CDR3 regions. The TCR CDR3 first-round RT-PCR relied on the HTBI primer set. TCRdb redid the calling of the multiplex PCR reads with MiXCR, one entry per CDR3 protein. The sample shows some 270,000 distinct CDR3 sequences, approximately 12% of them seen only once. PBMCs were collected from an approximately 9.3 ml volume of fresh peripheral blood. Notes on the study in general: Ophthalmopathy onset followed model prediction by a median roughly 6.5 months. In blood, most of the thyroid clonotypes expanded above 0.001 were also present. Ophthalmopathy stood apart from stable hyperthyroidism in a 13 V-J model.

The junction had 9 bases not matched to a gene; V was cut back by 2 bases and J by 4 bases. The germline gives CDR1 LNHDA, CDR2 SQIVND (reference sequence). The CDR3 extends over 17 amino acids. The V and J genes are TRBV19 and TRBJ2-3, with 10 bases identical to TRBD2. Sequences were obtained from blood. The source is a woman in her 30s with Graves' hyperthyroidism that later progressed to Graves' ophthalmopathy. The DNA for the CDR3 is TGTGCCAGTAGTATATTAACGGCTAGCGGGAGCGCAGATACGCAGTATTTT. Amino acid sequence: CASSILTASGSADTQYF.